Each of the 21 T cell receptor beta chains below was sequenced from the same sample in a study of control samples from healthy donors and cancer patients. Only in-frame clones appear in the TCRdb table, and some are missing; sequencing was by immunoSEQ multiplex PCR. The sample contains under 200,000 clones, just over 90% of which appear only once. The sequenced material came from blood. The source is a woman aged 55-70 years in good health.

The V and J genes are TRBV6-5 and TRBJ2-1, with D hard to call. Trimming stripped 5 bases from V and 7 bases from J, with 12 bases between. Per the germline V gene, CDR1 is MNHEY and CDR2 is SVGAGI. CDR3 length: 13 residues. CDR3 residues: CASSLTPRNEQFF. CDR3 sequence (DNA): TGTGCCAGCAGTCTCACCCCAAGGAATGAGCAGTTCTTC.

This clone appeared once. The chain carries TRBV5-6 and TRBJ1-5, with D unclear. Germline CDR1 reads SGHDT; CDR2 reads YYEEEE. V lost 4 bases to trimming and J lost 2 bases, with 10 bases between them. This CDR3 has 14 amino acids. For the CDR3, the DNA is TGTGCCAGCAGCCGCGGTCGCGGCAATCAGCCCCAGCATTTT. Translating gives CASSRGRGNQPQHF.

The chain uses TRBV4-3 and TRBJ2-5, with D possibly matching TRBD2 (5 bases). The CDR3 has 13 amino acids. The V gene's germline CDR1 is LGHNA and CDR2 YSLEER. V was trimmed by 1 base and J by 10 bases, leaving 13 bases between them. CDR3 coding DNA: TGCGCCAGCAGCCAAGTTGTGGACTCAGGCCAGTACTTC. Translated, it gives CASSQVVDSGQYF.

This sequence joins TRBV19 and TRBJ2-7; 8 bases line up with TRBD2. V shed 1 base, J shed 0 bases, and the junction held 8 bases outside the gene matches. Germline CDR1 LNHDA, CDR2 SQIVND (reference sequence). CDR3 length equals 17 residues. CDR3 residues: CASSIGAVSGDSYEQYF. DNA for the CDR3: TGTGCCAGTAGTATAGGGGCGGTTAGCGGGGACTCCTACGAGCAGTACTTC.

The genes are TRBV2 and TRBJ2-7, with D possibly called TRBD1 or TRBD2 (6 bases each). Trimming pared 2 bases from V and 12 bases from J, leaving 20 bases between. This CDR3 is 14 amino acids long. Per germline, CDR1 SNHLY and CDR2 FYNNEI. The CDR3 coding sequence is TGTGCCAGCAGTGAAACGAGGATGGAGGGGGGCCCGTACTTC. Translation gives CASSETRMEGGPYF.

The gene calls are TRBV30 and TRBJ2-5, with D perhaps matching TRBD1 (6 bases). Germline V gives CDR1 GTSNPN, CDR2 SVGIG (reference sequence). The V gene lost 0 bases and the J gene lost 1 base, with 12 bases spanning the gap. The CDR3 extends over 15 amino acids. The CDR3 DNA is TGTGCCTGGAGTGTAATGGTAGGGGGCCAAGAGACCCAGTACTTC. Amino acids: CAWSVMVGGQETQYF. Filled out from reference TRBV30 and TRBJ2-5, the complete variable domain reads SQTIHQWPATLVQPVGSPLSLECTVEGTSNPNLYWYRQAAGRGLQLLFYSVGIGQISSEVPQNLSASRPQDRQFILSSKKLLLSDSGFYLCAWSVMVGGQETQYFGPGTRLLVL.

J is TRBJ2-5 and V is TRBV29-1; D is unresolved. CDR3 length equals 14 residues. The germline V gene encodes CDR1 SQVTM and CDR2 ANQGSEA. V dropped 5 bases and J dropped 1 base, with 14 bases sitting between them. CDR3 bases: TGCAGCGTTCTTGACCAGGAAACCCAAGAGACCCAGTACTTC. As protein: CSVLDQETQETQYF.

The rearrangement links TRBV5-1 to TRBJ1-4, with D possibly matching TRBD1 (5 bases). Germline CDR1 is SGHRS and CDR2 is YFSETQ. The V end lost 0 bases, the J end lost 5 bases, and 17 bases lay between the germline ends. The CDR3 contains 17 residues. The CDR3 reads CASSLAVGVRPNEKLFF. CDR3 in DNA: TGCGCCAGCAGCTTGGCCGTGGGGGTCAGACCGAATGAAAAACTGTTTTTT.

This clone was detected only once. The CDR3 DNA follows: TGTGCCAGTACCAACAGGGGATTTGGAGATGGCTACACCTTC. Protein: CASTNRGFGDGYTF. This chain uses TRBV19 with TRBJ1-2, with 7 bases identical to TRBD1. Germline values: CDR1 LNHDA, CDR2 SQIVND (reference sequence). This CDR3 is 14 amino acids long. V lost 7 bases and J lost 6; bases outside the gene matches: 11. The full variable domain, completed using reference TRBV19 and TRBJ1-2, is DGGITQSPKYLFRKEGQNVTLSCEQNLNHDAMYWYRQDPGQGLRLIYYSQIVNDFQKGDIAEGYSVSREKKESFPLTVTSAQKNPTAFYLCASTNRGFGDGYTFGSGTRLTVV.

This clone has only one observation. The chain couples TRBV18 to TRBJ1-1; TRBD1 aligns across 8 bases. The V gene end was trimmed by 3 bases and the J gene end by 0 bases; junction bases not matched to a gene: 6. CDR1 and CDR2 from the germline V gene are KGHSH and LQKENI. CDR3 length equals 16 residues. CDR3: CASSPGQGAMNTEAFF. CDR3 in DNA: TGTGCCAGCTCACCGGGTCAGGGGGCAATGAACACTGAAGCTTTCTTT.

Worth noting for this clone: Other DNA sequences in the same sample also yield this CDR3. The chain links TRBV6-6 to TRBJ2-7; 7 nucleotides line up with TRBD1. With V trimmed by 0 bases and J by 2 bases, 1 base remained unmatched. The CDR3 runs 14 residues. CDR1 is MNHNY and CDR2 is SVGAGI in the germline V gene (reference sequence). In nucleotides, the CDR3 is TGTGCCAGCAGTTACTCGGGGACAGCCTACGAGCAGTACTTC. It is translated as CASSYSGTAYEQYF.

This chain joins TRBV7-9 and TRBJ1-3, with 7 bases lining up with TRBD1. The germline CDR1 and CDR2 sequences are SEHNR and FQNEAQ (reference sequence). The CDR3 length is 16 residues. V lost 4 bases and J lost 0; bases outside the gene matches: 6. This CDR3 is CASSSRGQNSGNTIYF. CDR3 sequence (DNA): TGTGCCAGCAGCTCCAGGGGACAGAACTCTGGAAACACCATATATTTT.

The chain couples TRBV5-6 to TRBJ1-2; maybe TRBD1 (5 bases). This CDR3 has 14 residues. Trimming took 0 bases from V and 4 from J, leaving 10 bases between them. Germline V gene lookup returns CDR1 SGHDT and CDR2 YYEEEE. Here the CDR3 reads CASSLVTEVYGYTF. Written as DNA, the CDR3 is TGTGCCAGCAGCTTGGTGACAGAAGTCTATGGCTACACCTTC.

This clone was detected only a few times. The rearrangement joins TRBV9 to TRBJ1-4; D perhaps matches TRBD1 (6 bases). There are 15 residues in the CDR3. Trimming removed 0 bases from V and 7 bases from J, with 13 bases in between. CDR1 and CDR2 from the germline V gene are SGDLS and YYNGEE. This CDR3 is CASSVAADSSEKLFF. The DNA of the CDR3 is TGTGCCAGCAGCGTAGCTGCGGACAGCAGTGAAAAACTGTTTTTT.

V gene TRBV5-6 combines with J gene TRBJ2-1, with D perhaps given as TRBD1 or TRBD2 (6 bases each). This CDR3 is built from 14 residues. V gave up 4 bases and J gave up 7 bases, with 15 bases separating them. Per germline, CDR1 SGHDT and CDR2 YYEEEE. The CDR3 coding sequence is TGTGCCAGCAGCCTAAGCTTAGGGGGGAATGAGCAGTTCTTC. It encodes CASSLSLGGNEQFF.

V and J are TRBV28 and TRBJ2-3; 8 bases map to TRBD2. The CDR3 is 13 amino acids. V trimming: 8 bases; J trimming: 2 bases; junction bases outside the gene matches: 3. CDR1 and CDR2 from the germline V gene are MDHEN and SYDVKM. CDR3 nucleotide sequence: TGTGCCAGCGGCGGGGGGTCCACAGATACGCAGTATTTT. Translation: CASGGGSTDTQYF.

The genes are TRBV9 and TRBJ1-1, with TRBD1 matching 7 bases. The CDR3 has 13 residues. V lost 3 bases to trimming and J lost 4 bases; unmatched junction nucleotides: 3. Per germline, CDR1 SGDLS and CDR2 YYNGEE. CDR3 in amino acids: CASSEAGGTEAFF. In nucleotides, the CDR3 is TGTGCCAGCAGCGAGGCAGGGGGCACTGAAGCTTTCTTT.

Here the CDR3 DNA reads TGTGCCAGCAGCCGACAGCGCCAAGAGACCCAGTACTTC. As protein: CASSRQRQETQYF. The chain is built from TRBV7-8 and TRBJ2-5; TRBD1 might be the D (5 bases). The ends were cut back, 5 bases at V and 1 base at J, with 8 bases in the middle. The CDR3 covers 13 residues. The germline V gene has CDR1 SGHVS and CDR2 FQNEAQ.

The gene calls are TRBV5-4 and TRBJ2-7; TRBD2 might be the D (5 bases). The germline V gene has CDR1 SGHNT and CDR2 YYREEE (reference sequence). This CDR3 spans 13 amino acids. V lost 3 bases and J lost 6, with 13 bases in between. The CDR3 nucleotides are TGTGCCAGCAGCTCCCCCCCGGGGATCGAGCAGTACTTC. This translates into CASSSPPGIEQYF.

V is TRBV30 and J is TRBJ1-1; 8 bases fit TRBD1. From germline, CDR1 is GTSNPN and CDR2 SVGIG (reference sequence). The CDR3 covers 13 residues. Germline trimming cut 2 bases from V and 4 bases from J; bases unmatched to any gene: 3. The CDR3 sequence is CAWSRQGATEAFF. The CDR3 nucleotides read TGTGCCTGGAGTCGGCAGGGGGCCACTGAAGCTTTCTTT.

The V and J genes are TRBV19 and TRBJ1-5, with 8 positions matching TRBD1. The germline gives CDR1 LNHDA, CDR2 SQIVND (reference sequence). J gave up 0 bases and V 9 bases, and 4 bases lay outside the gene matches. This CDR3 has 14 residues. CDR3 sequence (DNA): TGTGCCAGCGCAGGGGGCTATAGCAATCAGCCCCAGCATTTT. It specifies CASAGGYSNQPQHF.